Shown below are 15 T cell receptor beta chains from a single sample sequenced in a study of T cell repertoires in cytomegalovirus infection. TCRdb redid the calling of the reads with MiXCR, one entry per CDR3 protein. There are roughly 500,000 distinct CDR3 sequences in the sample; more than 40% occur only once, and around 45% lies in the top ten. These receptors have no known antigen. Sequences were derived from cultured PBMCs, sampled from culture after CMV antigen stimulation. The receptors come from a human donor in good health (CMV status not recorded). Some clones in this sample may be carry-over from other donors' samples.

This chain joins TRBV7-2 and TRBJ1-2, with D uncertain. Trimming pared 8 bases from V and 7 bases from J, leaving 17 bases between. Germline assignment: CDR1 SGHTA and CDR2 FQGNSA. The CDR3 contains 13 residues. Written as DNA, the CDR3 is TGTGCCAGCCGAGAGGGAGGGTTAGGTGGCTACACCTTC. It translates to CASREGGLGGYTF.

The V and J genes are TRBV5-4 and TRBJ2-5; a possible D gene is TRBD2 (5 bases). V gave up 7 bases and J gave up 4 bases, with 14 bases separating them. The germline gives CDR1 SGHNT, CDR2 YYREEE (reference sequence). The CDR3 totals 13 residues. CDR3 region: CASSPSRGETQYF. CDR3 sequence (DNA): TGTGCCAGCTCCCCGTCTCGGGGAGAGACCCAGTACTTC.

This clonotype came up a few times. The chain's CDR3 is CASSEVQGSEQYF. DNA for the CDR3: TGTGCCAGCAGCGAGGTCCAGGGATCCGAGCAGTACTTC. The chain is built from TRBV7-9 and TRBJ2-7, with D maybe TRBD1 (5 bases). CDR1 and CDR2 (germline): SEHNR, FQNEAQ (reference sequence). The V end was cut by 5 bases, the J end by 6 bases, with 14 bases between. The CDR3 covers 13 residues.

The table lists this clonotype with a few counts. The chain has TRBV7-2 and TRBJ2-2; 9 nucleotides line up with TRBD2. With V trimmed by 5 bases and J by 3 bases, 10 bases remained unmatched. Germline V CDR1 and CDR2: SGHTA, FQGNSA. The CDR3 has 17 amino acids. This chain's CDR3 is CASSRRRGLADTGELFF. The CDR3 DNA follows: TGTGCCAGCAGCCGCCGACGGGGACTAGCAGACACCGGGGAGCTGTTTTTT. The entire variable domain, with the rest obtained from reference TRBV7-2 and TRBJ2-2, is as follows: GAGVSQSPSNKVTEKGKDVELRCDPISGHTALYWYRQSLGQGLEFLIYFQGNSAPDKSGLPSDRFSAERTGGSVSTLTIQRTQQEDSAVYLCASSRRRGLADTGELFFGEGSRLTVL.

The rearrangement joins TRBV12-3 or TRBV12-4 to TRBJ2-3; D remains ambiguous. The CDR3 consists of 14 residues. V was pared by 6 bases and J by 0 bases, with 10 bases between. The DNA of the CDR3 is TGTGCCAGCAGGTTCAAGGTTAGCACAGATACGCAGTATTTT. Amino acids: CASRFKVSTDTQYF.

CDR3 sequence: CASSLALLGTEAFF. CDR3 bases: TGTGCCAGCAGTTTAGCGCTCCTCGGCACTGAAGCTTTCTTT. The J gene is TRBJ1-1, the V gene TRBV12-3 or TRBV12-4, with unresolved D. This CDR3 contains 14 residues. V was clipped by 0 bases and J by 4 bases, with 9 bases between them.

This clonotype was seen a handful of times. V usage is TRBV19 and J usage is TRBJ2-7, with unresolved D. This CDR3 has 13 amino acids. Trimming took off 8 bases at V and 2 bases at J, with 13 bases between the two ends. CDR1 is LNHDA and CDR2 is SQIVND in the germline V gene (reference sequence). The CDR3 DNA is TGTGCCAGTGGCGTTGGGGTAACCTACGAGCAGTACTTC. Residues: CASGVGVTYEQYF.

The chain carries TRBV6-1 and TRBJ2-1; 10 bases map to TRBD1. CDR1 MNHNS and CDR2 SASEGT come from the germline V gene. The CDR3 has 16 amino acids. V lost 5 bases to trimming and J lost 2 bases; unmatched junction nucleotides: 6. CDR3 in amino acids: CASSPQDRGTYNEQFF. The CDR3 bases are TGTGCCAGCAGTCCCCAGGACAGGGGGACCTACAATGAGCAGTTCTTC.

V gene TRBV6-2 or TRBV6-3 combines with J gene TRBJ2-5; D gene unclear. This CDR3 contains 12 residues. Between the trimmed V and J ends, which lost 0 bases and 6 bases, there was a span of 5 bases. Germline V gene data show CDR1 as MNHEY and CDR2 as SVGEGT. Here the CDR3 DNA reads TGTGCCAGCAGTTACTCGACGCAGACCCAGTACTTC. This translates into CASSYSTQTQYF.

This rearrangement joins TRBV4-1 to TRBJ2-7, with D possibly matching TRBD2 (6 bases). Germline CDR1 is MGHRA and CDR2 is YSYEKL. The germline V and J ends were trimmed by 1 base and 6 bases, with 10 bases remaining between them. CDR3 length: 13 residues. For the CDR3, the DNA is TGCGCCAGCAGCCAAGTCGGACTAACCGAGCAGTACTTC. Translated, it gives CASSQVGLTEQYF.

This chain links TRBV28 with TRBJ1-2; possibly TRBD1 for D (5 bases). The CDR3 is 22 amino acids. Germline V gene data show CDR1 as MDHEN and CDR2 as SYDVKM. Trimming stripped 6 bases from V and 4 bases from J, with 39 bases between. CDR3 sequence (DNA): TGTGCCAGCAGCTTTGGGGACGGGATCCCGGGGCTGAACGATTACACCTCCTATGGCTACACCTTC. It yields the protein CASSFGDGIPGLNDYTSYGYTF.

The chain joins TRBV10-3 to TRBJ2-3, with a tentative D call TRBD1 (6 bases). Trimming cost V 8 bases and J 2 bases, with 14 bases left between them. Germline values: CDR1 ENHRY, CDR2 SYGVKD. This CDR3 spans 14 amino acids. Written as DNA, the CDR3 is TGTGCCATCCGCGCGACAGGAACCACAGATACGCAGTATTTT. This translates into CAIRATGTTDTQYF.

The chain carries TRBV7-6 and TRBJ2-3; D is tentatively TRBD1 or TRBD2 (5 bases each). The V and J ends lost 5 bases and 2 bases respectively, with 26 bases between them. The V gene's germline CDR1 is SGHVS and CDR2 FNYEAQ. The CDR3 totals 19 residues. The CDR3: CASSNVAGAASRSTDTQYF. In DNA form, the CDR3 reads TGTGCCAGCAGCAACGTAGCCGGGGCTGCGAGCCGATCCACAGATACGCAGTATTTT.

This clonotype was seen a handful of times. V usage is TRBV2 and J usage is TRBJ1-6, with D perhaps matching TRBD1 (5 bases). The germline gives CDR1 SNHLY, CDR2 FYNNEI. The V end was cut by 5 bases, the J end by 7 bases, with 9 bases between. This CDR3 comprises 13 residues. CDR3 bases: TGTGCCAGCAGTTTGGGGGAGAATTCACCCCTCCACTTT. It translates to CASSLGENSPLHF.

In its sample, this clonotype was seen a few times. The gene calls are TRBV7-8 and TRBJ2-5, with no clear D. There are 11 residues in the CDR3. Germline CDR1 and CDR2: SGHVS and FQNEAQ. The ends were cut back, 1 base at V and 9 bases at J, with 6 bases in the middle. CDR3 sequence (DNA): TGTGCCAGCAGCTTAGAGGCTTCCCAGTACTTC. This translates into CASSLEASQYF.